What follows are 12 T cell receptor beta chains derived from one specimen sequenced in a study of blood T cells in healthy people across ages. A second PCR, run for roughly 7 to 11 cycles, used a sample-barcoded 5' primer plus a J-beta primer mix. TCRdb passed the 5' RACE reads through MiXCR, listing each CDR3 protein once. The sample lists around 1,500,000 distinct CDR3 sequences, about 28% seen once, with 7.7% in the top ten. Sequencing input: blood. The origin of the receptors is a woman between 25 and 40 years old in good health.

The sample holds many counts of this clonotype. V and J are TRBV9 and TRBJ2-7; no definite D call. From germline, CDR1 is SGDLS and CDR2 YYNGEE. Deletions cut 4 bases from V and 1 base from J, with 21 bases between. This CDR3 region has 17 residues. The CDR3 loop reads CASSPKIELAPSYEQYF. The CDR3 DNA reads TGTGCCAGCAGCCCCAAAATAGAACTTGCACCTTCCTACGAGCAGTACTTC. Drawing the rest from reference TRBV9 and TRBJ2-7, the complete variable domain is DSGVTQTPKHLITATGQRVTLRCSPRSGDLSVYWYQQSLDQGLQFLIQYYNGEERAKGNILERFSAQQFPDLHSELNLSSLELGDSALYFCASSPKIELAPSYEQYFGPGTRLTVT.

This clonotype is a singleton in its sample. Here the CDR3 omits its conserved ending phenylalanine or tryptophan, so a read error is the likely source. This rearrangement joins TRBV18 to TRBJ1-2; no clear D gene. V was trimmed by 2 bases and J by 2 bases, leaving 6 bases between them. The CDR3 runs 13 residues. Germline values: CDR1 KGHSH, CDR2 LQKENI. The CDR3 is CASSPEANYGYTC. The CDR3, as DNA: TGTGCCAGCTCACCAGAGGCCAACTATGGCTACACCTGC.

This clonotype has at least ten counts. This chain uses TRBV5-1 with TRBJ2-7; D remains ambiguous. Germline CDR1 and CDR2: SGHRS and YFSETQ. V lost 4 bases and J 4 bases, leaving 12 bases between the germline ends. The length of the CDR3 is 13 residues. CDR3 amino acids: CASSGDDNYEQYF. The DNA of the CDR3 is TGCGCCAGCAGCGGCGACGACAATTACGAGCAGTACTTC.

As to this clonotype: Mismatch with germline at one junction end may stem from a read error. J is TRBJ2-2 and V is TRBV5-1, with D tentatively TRBD2 (6 bases). CDR3 length equals 15 residues. Looked up from germline, CDR1 is SGHRS and CDR2 is YFSETQ. CDR3 loop: CASSATPGLTGERFF. The CDR3 nucleotides are TGCGCCAGCAGCGCTACGCCGGGACTGACCGGGGAGCGGTTTTTT.

This sequence joins TRBV7-3 and TRBJ2-6; D ambiguous. This CDR3 comprises 14 residues. Trimming removed 7 bases at V and 0 bases at J, with 7 bases between. In germline, CDR1 is SGHTA, CDR2 FQGTGA. CDR3 in amino acids: CASNSNSGANVLTF. The CDR3 DNA reads TGTGCCAGCAACTCAAACTCTGGGGCCAACGTCCTGACTTTC.

This clonotype has a handful of counts. The chain uses TRBV5-1 and TRBJ2-1; 12 positions match TRBD1. V trimming: 4 bases; J trimming: 10 bases; junction bases outside the gene matches: 12. CDR1 SGHRS and CDR2 YFSETQ come from the germline V gene. The CDR3 is 16 residues long. The chain's CDR3 is CASSPPPGTGGGEQFF. DNA for the CDR3: TGCGCCAGCAGCCCCCCCCCGGGGACAGGGGGCGGAGAGCAGTTCTTC.

This clonotype was picked up many times. This chain connects TRBV24-1 to TRBJ1-5, with a possible D match to TRBD1 (6 bases). From germline, CDR1 is KGHDR and CDR2 SFDVKD. This CDR3 spans 15 amino acids. V lost 4 bases to trimming and J lost 6 bases, with 15 bases between them. The CDR3 DNA reads TGTGCCACCAGTGAGGGGGGGCGAGATCTTCAGCCCCAGCATTTT. Its translation: CATSEGGRDLQPQHF.

This chain links TRBV20-1 with TRBJ2-3; D possibly matches TRBD1 or TRBD2 (6 bases each). The CDR3 runs 15 residues. CDR1 and CDR2 from the germline V gene are DFQATT and SNEGSKA (reference sequence). Trimming left V 3 bases short and J 4 bases short, with 17 bases between. The DNA of the CDR3 is TGCAGTGCTAGCCCGCTGGGGGGCCAGCCAGATACGCAGTATTTT. Translating it yields CSASPLGGQPDTQYF.

This clonotype has a handful of counts. The V gene is TRBV6-5, the J gene TRBJ2-3, with unresolved D. CDR3 length: 14 amino acids. The V gene lost 8 bases and the J gene lost 4 bases, with 16 bases spanning the gap. From germline, CDR1 is MNHEY and CDR2 SVGAGI. The CDR3 protein is CASRRGPTPDTQYF. CDR3 DNA sequence: TGTGCCAGCCGTCGTGGGCCGACCCCAGATACGCAGTATTTT.

The chain couples TRBV24-1 to TRBJ2-7, with 8 bases that match TRBD1. V trimming: 3 bases; J trimming: 6 bases; junction bases outside the gene matches: 9. Per the germline V gene, CDR1 is KGHDR and CDR2 is SFDVKD. This CDR3 is 15 amino acids long. Here the CDR3 DNA reads TGTGCCACCAGTGATCCCAACGACAGGGGTGCCGAGCAGTACTTC. Encoded protein: CATSDPNDRGAEQYF.

This chain joins TRBV2 and TRBJ2-2, with D possibly being TRBD1 (6 bases). This CDR3 is 16 amino acids long. Looked up from germline, CDR1 is SNHLY and CDR2 is FYNNEI. V shed 1 base and J shed 0 bases, with 9 bases lying between them. As DNA, the CDR3 is TGTGCCAGCAGTGAAGAGGGGGTTTCGAACACCGGGGAGCTGTTTTTT. Translating it yields CASSEEGVSNTGELFF.

This sequence joins TRBV5-4 and TRBJ2-1; D might be TRBD2 (6 bases). This CDR3 is 16 amino acids long. V lost 0 bases to trimming and J lost 3 bases, with 13 bases between them. CDR1 is SGHNT and CDR2 is YYREEE in the germline V gene (reference sequence). The CDR3 nucleotides read TGTGCCAGCAGCTTGGTCCACGGGGGAGGCTACAATGAGCAGTTCTTC. It specifies CASSLVHGGGYNEQFF. Together with reference TRBV5-4 and TRBJ2-1, the CDR3 gives the full variable domain: ETGVTQSPTHLIKTRGQQVTLRCSSQSGHNTVSWYQQALGQGPQFIFQYYREEENGRGNFPPRFSGLQFPNYSSELNVNALELDDSALYLCASSLVHGGGYNEQFFGPGTRLTVL.